The 27 T cell receptor beta chains below come from one sample, sequenced in a study of CD8+CD57+ T cells in acquired aplastic anemia. The template for TCR beta VDJ and CDR3 sequence profiling was genomic DNA. TCRdb re-analysed the reads in MiXCR, keeping a single row per CDR3 protein. The sample gives some 150,000 distinct CDR3 sequences, over 50% of which show up once; 10% to 15% is in the top ten. The sequenced patients had an expansion of CD8+CD57+ cells seen by flow cytometry. Sequencing was done on a sample of sorted CD4+, CD8+, or CD8+CD57+ T cells (not recorded which) from PBMCs. The receptors come from a human donor with aplastic anemia.

This clonotype was observed a handful of times. The chain uses TRBV10-3 and TRBJ1-1; D is ambiguous. V gave up 3 bases and J gave up 1 base, with 12 bases separating them. The V gene's germline CDR1 is ENHRY and CDR2 SYGVKD. The CDR3 has 15 residues. As DNA, the CDR3 is TGTGCCATCAGTGACCCCGTGGGTAGGAACACTGAAGCTTTCTTT. Amino acids: CAISDPVGRNTEAFF.

CDR3 in DNA: TGTGCCAGCAGCTTAGTTGACTATGGCTACACCTTC. Residues: CASSLVDYGYTF. V gene TRBV7-2 combines with J gene TRBJ1-2; D remains ambiguous. Germline V gene sequence: CDR1 SGHTA, CDR2 FQGNSA. V lost 1 base and J 3 bases, leaving 3 bases between the germline ends. The CDR3 is 12 amino acids.

This clonotype was observed many times. The rearrangement links TRBV11-2 to TRBJ2-7; the D call may be TRBD1 or TRBD2 (6 bases each). This CDR3 contains 14 residues. Trimming removed 5 bases at V and 5 bases at J, with 16 bases between. Germline V gives CDR1 SGHAT, CDR2 FQNNGV. Written as DNA, the CDR3 is TGTGCCAGCAGCCGTCGAGGGGGGATCGACGAGCAGTACTTC. Translating gives CASSRRGGIDEQYF.

V and J are TRBV19 and TRBJ2-7; the match to TRBD1 covers 8 bases. The CDR3 is 15 residues long. CDR1 and CDR2 from the germline V gene are LNHDA and SQIVND (reference sequence). With 3 bases clipped from V and 4 bases from J, the junction kept 8 bases outside the gene matches. The CDR3 loop reads CASSIPAGGLYEQYF. CDR3 DNA sequence: TGTGCCAGTAGTATTCCGGCAGGGGGCTTGTACGAGCAGTACTTC.

The V gene is TRBV29-1, the J gene TRBJ2-3; TRBD1 might be the D (6 bases). Germline values: CDR1 SQVTM, CDR2 ANQGSEA. The CDR3 extends over 13 amino acids. V lost 3 bases to trimming and J lost 2 bases, with 9 bases between them. CDR3 amino acids: CSVERDITDTQYF. CDR3 in DNA: TGCAGCGTTGAGAGGGACATCACAGATACGCAGTATTTT.

This clonotype was picked up many times. The rearrangement uses TRBV19 and TRBJ1-2; D ambiguous. V lost 3 bases to trimming and J lost 3 bases, with 11 bases between them. Germline-derived CDR1 and CDR2 are LNHDA and SQIVND (reference sequence). The CDR3 totals 14 residues. The CDR3 sequence is CASSMGVGDYGYTF. The CDR3 DNA is TGTGCCAGTAGTATGGGAGTAGGAGACTATGGCTACACCTTC.

A remark on this clonotype: The CDR3 does not close with the conserved phenylalanine or tryptophan, likely indicating a read error. The V call is TRBV7-3, the J call TRBJ2-5; TRBD1 matches 8 bases. The J segment lost 3 bases and the V segment lost 9 bases, leaving 3 bases of the junction unmatched. The germline gives CDR1 SGHTA, CDR2 FQGTGA. This CDR3 is 12 amino acids long. The CDR3 loop is CARGQGKETQYS. DNA of the CDR3: TGTGCCAGAGGACAGGGAAAAGAGACCCAGTACTCC.

The sample holds many counts of this clonotype. The chain links TRBV5-1 to TRBJ2-7; D may be TRBD1 or TRBD2 (6 bases each). The CDR3 totals 15 residues. Trimming removed 6 bases at V and 4 bases at J, with 20 bases between. Germline CDR1 reads SGHRS; CDR2 reads YFSETQ. CDR3 loop: CASTIGGGLEYEQYF. The DNA of the CDR3 is TGCGCCAGCACCATTGGAGGGGGGCTGGAGTACGAGCAGTACTTC.

Only a few counts were recorded for this clonotype. The chain has TRBV7-2 and TRBJ1-1; TRBD1 aligns across 7 bases. V shed 4 bases, J shed 0 bases, and the junction held 2 bases outside the gene matches. CDR1 is SGHTA, CDR2 FQGNSA, per germline. The CDR3 runs 14 residues. This chain's CDR3 is CASSWGQMNTEAFF. The CDR3 DNA follows: TGTGCCAGCAGCTGGGGACAGATGAACACTGAAGCTTTCTTT.

The J gene is TRBJ2-3, the V gene TRBV2, with 8 bases lining up with TRBD1. The CDR3 runs 15 residues. V lost 9 bases to trimming and J lost 0 bases; unmatched junction nucleotides: 8. CDR1 SNHLY and CDR2 FYNNEI come from the germline V gene. CDR3 sequence: CASVGTGLSTDTQYF. The CDR3 DNA reads as TGTGCCAGTGTTGGGACAGGTCTGAGCACAGATACGCAGTATTTT. Supplemented by reference TRBV2 and TRBJ2-3, the full variable domain reads EPEVTQTPSHQVTQMGQEVILRCVPISNHLYFYWYRQILGQKVEFLVSFYNNEISEKSEIFDDQFSVERPDGSNFTLKIRSTKLEDSAMYFCASVGTGLSTDTQYFGPGTRLTVL.

This clonotype showed up many times. CDR3 bases: TGTGCCAGCAGCCCAACAGGGGGCCACACAGATACGCAGTATTTT. It encodes CASSPTGGHTDTQYF. The rearrangement links TRBV16 to TRBJ2-3; TRBD1 matches at 9 bases. This CDR3 has 15 amino acids. CDR1 and CDR2 (germline): KGHSY, FQNENV. J gave up 2 bases and V 4 bases, and 4 bases lay outside the gene matches.

In its sample, this clonotype was seen a few times. CDR3 coding DNA: TGTGCCAGTAGTGACAGGGCCGCCTATAATTCACCCCTCCACTTT. Amino acids: CASSDRAAYNSPLHF. The chain joins TRBV19 to TRBJ1-6, with TRBD1 matching 7 bases. With 5 bases clipped from V and 2 bases from J, the junction kept 3 bases outside the gene matches. The CDR3 length is 15 residues. Germline CDR1 is LNHDA and CDR2 is SQIVND (reference sequence).

This clonotype was counted ten times or more. The rearrangement uses TRBV7-3 and TRBJ2-7; the D is unclear. V lost 3 bases and J lost 0, with 9 bases in between. The CDR3 is 14 residues long. CDR1 and CDR2 (germline): SGHTA, FQGTGA. In nucleotides, the CDR3 is TGTGCCAGCAGCTTTTCGTACGGCTCCTACGAGCAGTACTTC. It codes for CASSFSYGSYEQYF. The whole variable domain, filled in from reference TRBV7-3 and TRBJ2-7, reads GAGVSQTPSNKVTEKGKYVELRCDPISGHTALYWYRQSLGQGPEFLIYFQGTGAADDSGLPNDRFFAVRPEGSVSTLKIQRTERGDSAVYLCASSFSYGSYEQYFGPGTRLTVT.

The chain couples TRBV10-3 to TRBJ1-5; no clear D. The CDR3 has 13 amino acids. From germline, CDR1 is ENHRY and CDR2 SYGVKD. The germline V and J ends were trimmed by 3 bases and 7 bases, with 10 bases remaining between them. CDR3 sequence (DNA): TGTGCCATCAGTGACAGGTCGGGACAGCCCCAGCATTTT. As protein: CAISDRSGQPQHF.

The chain uses TRBV6-5 and TRBJ2-5, with D maybe TRBD2 (6 bases). The V gene's germline CDR1 is MNHEY and CDR2 SVGAGI. The CDR3 runs 15 residues. Trimming pared 0 bases from V and 5 bases from J, leaving 13 bases between. The CDR3 region is CASSYSNRGFETQYF. DNA of the CDR3: TGTGCCAGCAGTTACTCGAATCGGGGGTTTGAGACCCAGTACTTC.

This chain joins TRBV20-1 and TRBJ2-1; D remains ambiguous. Per germline, CDR1 DFQATT and CDR2 SNEGSKA (reference sequence). The V gene lost 3 bases and the J gene lost 1 base, with 10 bases spanning the gap. This CDR3 is built from 14 residues. The CDR3 DNA is TGCAGTGCTAGGACGACGGAGTCCTACAATGAGCAGTTCTTC. Translated, it gives CSARTTESYNEQFF.

The V call is TRBV2, the J call TRBJ1-2; TRBD1 agrees at 7 bases. This CDR3 comprises 14 residues. CDR1 and CDR2 from the germline V gene are SNHLY and FYNNEI. With V trimmed by 5 bases and J by 8 bases, 11 bases remained unmatched. CDR3 DNA sequence: TGTGCCAGCAGTCACTCAACAACAGGGGACGGCTACACCTTC. This codes for CASSHSTTGDGYTF.

This clonotype was seen a handful of times. The chain combines TRBV12-3 or TRBV12-4 with TRBJ2-7; D perhaps matches TRBD1 (5 bases). This CDR3 is built from 14 residues. V gave up 8 bases and J gave up 2 bases, with 16 bases separating them. The CDR3 loop is CASSPPGQAYEQYF. CDR3 bases: TGTGCCAGCTCACCTCCAGGGCAGGCCTACGAGCAGTACTTC.

The chain employs TRBV2 and TRBJ1-6; D is ambiguous. This CDR3 contains 12 residues. Germline CDR1 reads SNHLY; CDR2 reads FYNNEI. V lost 3 bases and J 7 bases, leaving 4 bases between the germline ends. DNA for the CDR3: TGTGCCAGCAGTGATGAGAATTCACCCCTCCACTTT. Residues: CASSDENSPLHF.

The gene calls are TRBV20-1 and TRBJ2-3, with D possibly being TRBD1 or TRBD2 (6 bases each). Trimming stripped 0 bases from V and 1 base from J, with 20 bases between. CDR1 is DFQATT, CDR2 SNEGSKA, per germline (reference sequence). The CDR3 totals 18 residues. The CDR3 loop is CSARDWIGGNVGTDTQYF. For the CDR3, the DNA is TGCAGTGCTAGAGATTGGATAGGGGGGAATGTGGGCACAGATACGCAGTATTTT.

This clonotype was recorded at least ten times. The chain combines TRBV15 with TRBJ2-1; 8 nucleotides line up with TRBD2. The V gene's germline CDR1 is LNHNV and CDR2 YYDKDF (reference sequence). Trimming removed 1 base from V and 4 bases from J; junction bases left unmatched: 6. The CDR3 is 16 residues long. Here the CDR3 reads CATSRGSKREYNEQFF. The CDR3 DNA reads TGTGCCACCAGCAGAGGATCTAAGCGGGAGTACAATGAGCAGTTCTTC.

This clonotype came up many times. The chain carries TRBV6-5 and TRBJ2-7; D possibly matches TRBD1 or TRBD2 (5 bases each). The CDR3 extends over 14 amino acids. In germline, CDR1 is MNHEY, CDR2 SVGAGI. Trimming stripped 2 bases from V and 2 bases from J, with 10 bases between. The CDR3 is CASSYGDGTYEQYF. CDR3 in DNA: TGTGCCAGCAGTTACGGGGACGGAACCTACGAGCAGTACTTC.

This clonotype occurred many times. The chain joins TRBV18 to TRBJ2-7, with 10 bases fitting TRBD1. CDR3 size: 15 residues. V trimming: 6 bases; J trimming: 1 base; junction bases outside the gene matches: 6. Germline CDR1 and CDR2: KGHSH and LQKENI. The CDR3 protein is CASSWDRGSSYEQYF. As DNA, the CDR3 is TGTGCCAGCTCTTGGGACAGGGGTAGTTCCTACGAGCAGTACTTC.

The chain carries TRBV12-3 or TRBV12-4 and TRBJ2-1; D unclear. The V gene lost 7 bases and the J gene lost 6 bases, with 7 bases spanning the gap. The CDR3 sequence is 11 residues long. Written as DNA, the CDR3 is TGTGCCAGCACAAAAGTCAATGAGCAGTTCTTC. It yields the protein CASTKVNEQFF.

In this sample, this clonotype turned up many times. This chain links TRBV6-5 with TRBJ2-7; D is possibly TRBD1 (6 bases). CDR3 size: 14 residues. The V gene's germline CDR1 is MNHEY and CDR2 SVGAGI. Trimming cost V 3 bases and J 1 base, with 10 bases left between them. The CDR3 nucleotides are TGTGCCAGCAGTTATAGAGGACAGTCCTACGAGCAGTACTTC. The encoded protein is CASSYRGQSYEQYF.

This clonotype was detected many times. The rearrangement uses TRBV27 and TRBJ2-7, with TRBD1 matching over 9 bases. V was clipped by 4 bases and J by 6 bases; unmatched bases: 10. The CDR3 is made up of 15 amino acids. CDR1 MNHEY and CDR2 SMNVEV come from the germline V gene (reference sequence). CDR3 bases: TGTGCCAGCAGTTGGGACCGGGACAGGGTACGCGAGCAGTACTTC. Translation: CASSWDRDRVREQYF.

CDR3 DNA sequence: TGTGCCACCGGTCAGGGACGGGTAATACGCGAGCAGTACTTC. Amino acids: CATGQGRVIREQYF. This chain links TRBV7-2 with TRBJ2-7; D may correspond to TRBD1 or TRBD2 (5 bases each). This CDR3 is built from 14 residues. The germline V and J ends were trimmed by 10 bases and 6 bases, with 22 bases remaining between them. The germline V gene has CDR1 SGHTA and CDR2 FQGNSA.